The following is a TCR beta chain sequence with its context. The data are from a study of blood T cell repertoires in COVID-19. The V gene's germline CDR1 is KGHDR and CDR2 SFDVKD. Trimming took off 4 bases at V and 1 base at J, with 14 bases between the two ends. This CDR3 has 16 amino acids. The method was immunoSEQ multiplex PCR; TCRdb's version includes in-frame clones alone and lacks a portion of them. Among about 300,000 clones listed, about 89% were seen once. Sequenced: peripheral blood. The chain employs TRBV24-1 and TRBJ2-3, with D maybe TRBD2 (6 bases). The TCR originated in a man between 40 and 49 years old with acute or convalescent COVID-19. The CDR3, as DNA: TGTGCCACCAGTGACCCCAAGGGAGGTGGCACAGATACGCAGTATTTT. Amino acid sequence: CATSDPKGGGTDTQYF.